This TCR beta chain was identified in a study of blood T cells in healthy people across ages. Study as a whole: With template switching, about one barcoded beta molecule was captured per two T cells. Study-level points and caveats: For the donors, CMV status was unknown and possibly confounded expanded clonotype changes.

Concerning this clonotype itself: Antigen unknown.

Alongside a J-beta primer mix, a sample-barcoded 5' primer served in a second PCR lasting about 7 to 11 cycles. Sequencing of every sample gave 3 million or more CDR3-containing paired-end reads. TCRdb re-derived calls from the 5' RACE reads in MiXCR, one entry per CDR3 protein. The sample shows a few hundred thousand distinct CDR3 sequences, 50% to 60% of them seen only once. This CDR3 is 15 amino acids long. Germline V gene lookup returns CDR1 SGHTA and CDR2 FQGNSA. Unmatched junction bases numbered 6, after V lost 5 bases and J lost 3 bases. Sequences were obtained from blood. The V gene is TRBV7-2, the J gene TRBJ2-1; TRBD2 agrees at 8 bases. This receptor was identified in a man aged 60 to 69 in good health. The CDR3 spells CASSQLADIYNEQFF. The CDR3 nucleotides are TGTGCCAGCAGCCAACTAGCGGACATCTACAATGAGCAGTTCTTC.